A single T cell receptor (beta chain) is shown here with its context. Its antigen is not yet known. No base-level quality is on record; no much larger clone is a single base apart. V is reduced by 3 bases and J by 4 bases, leaving a spacing of 13 bases between them. The germline V gene (reference sequence) supplies CDR1 LNHDA and CDR2 SQIVND. The CDR3 holds 14 amino acids from the cysteine to the phenylalanine. Only the CDR3 region is kept as DNA, spanning 42 bases read in frame from base 1. The record originates from a study of blood T cell repertoires in COVID-19 (dated by TCRdb to between 2020 and 2021). As for the study more broadly: Samples from collaborators originated in the United States, Italy and Spain and spanned both the acute and convalescent phases of COVID-19. Deeply sampled blood TCRbeta repertoires from subjects exposed to, actively infected with, or recovered from COVID-19 were included in the dataset. HLA class I and class II types, where available, came from metadata supplied by the sample provider rather than from assay-based typing. The sample metadata nearly always contained a de-identified subject ID, COVID-19 status, age in years and sex. Samples came from the ongoing ImmuneRACE study (first 160 participants) plus 1,254 subjects from 6 global collaborators. The prospective study material was composed of cDNA or gDNA derived from T cells, B-cell-depleted T cells, or PBMCs. The repertoires were released in a freely available public database meant as a resource for research on the immune response to SARS-CoV-2. The investigation overall reported the following: The amount of clinical and demographic metadata varied by source and participant and was provided uncurated.

Collaborating institutions collected whole blood in K2EDTA tubes following their own protocols. For TCRbeta analysis, collaborators shipped samples as frozen whole blood, isolated PBMCs, or DNA extracted from either of those sample types. The immunoSEQ Assay, a bias-controlled multiplex PCR, was used to amplify TCRbeta CDR3 regions from genomic DNA. In the authors' own workflow: Within the assay, amplification of reference gene primers was used to estimate how many nucleated cells each sample contained. To quantify the absolute abundance of each unique TCRbeta CDR3 rearrangement, sequence reads were collapsed and filtered. For each sample, productive Simpson clonality was calculated as the square root of Simpson's diversity index across productive rearrangements. Sourced from immuneACCESS, this table was stored by TCRdb with only in-frame sequences that have V and J called. A share of the clones is absent; for the studies checked, an unresolved V gene accounts for under half, and the remainder has no known explanation. The V and J calls and the clone size are those of that table, but D and trimming were determined from the DNA. The table for this sample lists fewer than 250,000 clones; 70% to 90% of them were counted only once. Of the sample, about 10% is held by the ten largest clones.

The source is a woman older than 75 with acute or convalescent COVID-19. Sequencing was carried out using peripheral blood. The sequence links TRBV19 to TRBJ2-7, with a tentative D gene TRBD1 over 7 matching bases. CDR3 protein: CASSMGGQYYEQYF. The nucleotide sequence is TGTGCCAGTAGTATGGGGGGACAGTATTACGAGCAGTACTTC.